One and the same sample provided the 20 T cell receptor beta chains below, sequenced in a study of blood T cells in healthy people across ages. A J-beta primer mix and a sample-barcoded 5' primer were used in a second PCR of about 7 to 12 cycles. TCRdb used MiXCR to reprocess the 5' RACE reads, holding one entry per CDR3 protein. The sample contains about 1.4 million distinct CDR3 sequences, 55% to 75% of which appear only once. Material for sequencing was blood. These receptors were obtained from a man aged 18 to 29 in good health.

The chain links TRBV5-1 to TRBJ2-7; TRBD2 might be the D (7 bases). The CDR3 totals 19 residues. Germline assignment: CDR1 SGHRS and CDR2 YFSETQ. V dropped 5 bases and J dropped 0 bases, with 27 bases sitting between them. CDR3 protein: CASSTETTLLADSSYEQYF. CDR3 DNA sequence: TGCGCCAGCAGTACAGAAACCACGCTTCTAGCGGACAGCTCCTACGAGCAGTACTTC.

The chain carries TRBV6-6 and TRBJ2-7, with a tentative D call TRBD1 (6 bases). The V end lost 2 bases, the J end lost 5 bases, and 16 bases lay between the germline ends. The CDR3 consists of 15 residues. CDR1 is MNHNY and CDR2 is SVGAGI in the germline V gene (reference sequence). For the CDR3, the DNA is TGTGCCAGCAGTTACGAGACAGGCTCCCTCGACGAGCAGTACTTC. Translating it yields CASSYETGSLDEQYF.

This chain joins TRBV4-1 and TRBJ1-5; 11 positions agree with TRBD1. V dropped 2 bases and J dropped 2; count of bases not matched to a gene: 5. The CDR3 spans 17 residues. Germline V CDR1 and CDR2: MGHRA, YSYEKL. CDR3 region: CASSQSGQGVGNQPQHF. The CDR3, as DNA: TGCGCCAGCAGCCAATCGGGACAGGGGGTAGGCAATCAGCCCCAGCATTTT.

This clonotype showed up just a few times. The V and J genes are TRBV29-1 and TRBJ2-2, with D possibly matching TRBD2 (6 bases). Per the germline V gene, CDR1 is SQVTM and CDR2 is ANQGSEA. The CDR3 loop spans 14 amino acids. The V gene lost 3 bases and the J gene lost 4 bases, with 12 bases spanning the gap. CDR3 loop: CSVEVGGVTGELFF. The CDR3 DNA is TGCAGCGTTGAGGTCGGAGGGGTCACCGGGGAGCTGTTTTTT.

There are a few counts of this clonotype. The chain joins TRBV3-1 to TRBJ1-2, with D hard to call. The CDR3 contains 13 residues. CDR1 and CDR2 (germline): LGHDT, YNNKEL (reference sequence). V was pared by 1 base and J by 7 bases, with 10 bases between. DNA for the CDR3: TGTGCCAGCAGCCAAGGACCGACGGGTGGCTACACCTTC. Amino acid sequence: CASSQGPTGGYTF.

The chain recombines TRBV20-1 with TRBJ1-6; D gene unclear. Per germline, CDR1 DFQATT and CDR2 SNEGSKA (reference sequence). V gave up 3 bases and J gave up 5 bases, with 11 bases separating them. There are 14 residues in the CDR3. This chain's CDR3 is CSASAGRDNSPLHF. The CDR3, as DNA: TGCAGTGCTAGTGCAGGACGGGATAATTCACCCCTCCACTTT.

The V and J genes are TRBV20-1 and TRBJ1-2; 7 bases map to TRBD1. The CDR3 sequence is 17 residues long. V shed 5 bases and J 4 bases; nucleotides not matched to a gene: 19. The germline CDR1 and CDR2 sequences are DFQATT and SNEGSKA (reference sequence). The CDR3 loop is CSASFRDSFHVGYGYTF. The CDR3 DNA reads TGCAGTGCTTCGTTCCGGGACAGTTTTCATGTCGGCTATGGCTACACCTTC.

The chain uses TRBV20-1 and TRBJ2-7; TRBD1 matches at 8 bases. V was clipped by 7 bases and J by 4 bases; unmatched bases: 6. Germline CDR1 is DFQATT and CDR2 is SNEGSKA (reference sequence). There are 12 residues in the CDR3. CDR3 sequence (DNA): TGCAGTGGAGGACAGGGTTATTACGAGCAGTACTTC. This translates into CSGGQGYYEQYF.

This clonotype was recorded once. The chain combines TRBV27 with TRBJ1-2, with D unresolved. Germline V gene sequence: CDR1 MNHEY, CDR2 SMNVEV (reference sequence). Trimming took off 4 bases at V and 0 bases at J, with 12 bases between the two ends. The CDR3 has 15 residues. The DNA for the CDR3 is TGTGCCAGCAGTTCCAGGATCCATTCTAACTATGGCTACACCTTC. Translation: CASSSRIHSNYGYTF.

The chain carries TRBV29-1 and TRBJ1-1; 9 nucleotides align to TRBD1. This CDR3 has 14 amino acids. V dropped 5 bases and J dropped 2; count of bases not matched to a gene: 6. Germline V gene lookup returns CDR1 SQVTM and CDR2 ANQGSEA. The CDR3 coding sequence is TGCAGCGTTCCCACAGGGGGCCGCAACACTGAAGCTTTCTTT. It specifies CSVPTGGRNTEAFF.

Of note for this clonotype: An end of the junction differs from the germline gene, which may be a read error. The rearrangement uses TRBV7-9 and TRBJ2-5; D remains ambiguous. Germline CDR1 reads SEHNR; CDR2 reads FQNEAQ (reference sequence). This CDR3 comprises 13 residues. As DNA, the CDR3 is TGTGCCTGCAGCTTATTATCGGGAGAGACCCAGTACTTC. It encodes CACSLLSGETQYF. Together with reference TRBV7-9 and TRBJ2-5, the CDR3 gives the full variable domain: DTGVSQNPRHKITKRGQNVTFRCDPISEHNRLYWYRQTLGQGPEFLTYFQNEAQLEKSRLLSDRFSAERPKGSFSTLEIQRTEQGDSAMYLCACSLLSGETQYFGPGTRLLVL.

In its sample, this clonotype was seen once. The rearrangement joins TRBV4-1 to TRBJ1-4; the D gene is possibly TRBD1 (6 bases). Per germline, CDR1 MGHRA and CDR2 YSYEKL. With 0 bases removed from V and 7 bases from J, the gap between germline ends came to 12 bases. The CDR3 contains 15 residues. The CDR3 DNA reads as TGCGCCAGCAGCCAAGAACCGGGGGCAACTGAAAAACTGTTTTTT. It encodes CASSQEPGATEKLFF.

The chain uses TRBV7-6 and TRBJ2-7, with TRBD2 matching over 8 bases. The CDR3 loop spans 16 amino acids. Germline V gives CDR1 SGHVS, CDR2 FNYEAQ. J was trimmed by 1 base and V by 5 bases; bases with no gene match: 10. The CDR3 region is CASSPILSGGSYEQYF. The CDR3 coding sequence is TGTGCCAGCAGCCCAATTTTGAGCGGGGGATCCTACGAGCAGTACTTC. Filled out from reference TRBV7-6 and TRBJ2-7, the complete variable domain reads GAGVSQSPRYKVTKRGQDVALRCDPISGHVSLYWYRQALGQGPEFLTYFNYEAQQDKSGLPNDRFSAERPEGSISTLTIQRTEQRDSAMYRCASSPILSGGSYEQYFGPGTRLTVT.

This chain connects TRBV5-1 to TRBJ2-2; D is possibly TRBD1 or TRBD2 (5 bases each). The V gene lost 9 bases and the J gene lost 4 bases, with 13 bases spanning the gap. This CDR3 contains 13 residues. The V gene's germline CDR1 is SGHRS and CDR2 YFSETQ. The CDR3 coding sequence is TGCGCCACCAGGGAGAGGAGCACCGGGGAGCTGTTTTTT. It encodes CATRERSTGELFF.

This chain uses TRBV12-3 or TRBV12-4 with TRBJ2-1, with 8 positions matching TRBD1. The CDR3 runs 15 residues. V lost 5 bases, J lost 2 bases, and 5 bases stayed unmatched. The CDR3 nucleotides are TGTGCCAGCAGTCCGGAGGACAGGGCCTACAATGAGCAGTTCTTC. Translation gives CASSPEDRAYNEQFF.

The V gene is TRBV10-2, the J gene TRBJ2-3, with unresolved D. Germline CDR1 is WSHSY and CDR2 is SAAADI. CDR3 size: 14 residues. V lost 0 bases and J 8 bases, leaving 12 bases between the germline ends. In nucleotides, the CDR3 is TGCGCCAGCAGTGAGTCTTCCCCGGACCTTACGCAGTATTTT. It specifies CASSESSPDLTQYF.

J is TRBJ2-7 and V is TRBV18; 7 nucleotides agree with TRBD1. Trimming removed 3 bases from V and 3 bases from J; junction bases left unmatched: 8. Germline V CDR1 and CDR2: KGHSH, LQKENI. The CDR3 is made up of 15 amino acids. CDR3 sequence (DNA): TGTGCCAGCTCACCCATAGGGGACAGCAACTACGAGCAGTACTTC. The encoded protein is CASSPIGDSNYEQYF.

V usage is TRBV30 and J usage is TRBJ2-7, with 8 bases matching TRBD1. Unmatched junction bases numbered 5, after V lost 7 bases and J lost 0 bases. The CDR3 is 13 amino acids. Germline loops: CDR1 GTSNPN, CDR2 SVGIG (reference sequence). CDR3 in DNA: TGTGCCTTAAGGGACAGGAGCTCCTACGAGCAGTACTTC. Encoded protein: CALRDRSSYEQYF.

The chain carries TRBV6-4 and TRBJ2-3; TRBD2 matches at 11 bases. The CDR3 runs 15 residues. CDR1 is MRHNA, CDR2 SNTAGT, per germline. The V segment lost 4 bases and the J segment 6 bases; nucleotides outside the gene matches: 6. The CDR3, as DNA: TGTGCCAGCAGTGGGTTCACTAGCGGGAGCGATACGCAGTATTTT. Protein: CASSGFTSGSDTQYF.

In this sample, this clonotype turned up a few times. The V call is TRBV7-9, the J call TRBJ2-3; D gene uncertain. V was cut by 4 bases and J by 2 bases, with 7 bases left in between. Germline CDR1 and CDR2: SEHNR and FQNEAQ (reference sequence). The CDR3 sequence is 13 residues long. This CDR3 reads CASSSNTTDTQYF. The CDR3 region has the DNA TGTGCCAGCAGCTCTAACACCACAGATACGCAGTATTTT.